These 23 T cell receptor beta chains were all obtained from the same sample, sequenced in a study of cytomegalovirus exposure and HLA in healthy donors (dated by TCRdb to the late 2010s). The library was generated by the immunoSEQ multiplex PCR assay. The multiplex PCR relied on a mix of 60 forward primers for TCR Vbeta segments and 13 reverse primers for TCR Jbeta segments. The table was pulled from immuneACCESS by TCRdb, which kept in-frame rearrangements only. Such tables lose some clones; where checked, under half of the loss comes from unresolved V genes, and the rest has no known cause. The sample has roughly 120,000 clones on record, roughly 81% of them singletons. The ten top clones hold approximately 1.1% of the sample. The sample consisted of PBMCs. The source of these receptors is a woman younger than 45 in good health and CMV-seronegative.

V is TRBV6-7 and J is TRBJ2-1; 9 nucleotides agree with TRBD1. TRBV6-7 is an ORF, with its function uncertain. V trimming: 1 base; J trimming: 8 bases; junction bases outside the gene matches: 24. The CDR3 has 21 residues. The CDR3 spells CASSYLPGVIAPGQGIDEQFF. The CDR3 bases are TGTGCCAGCAGTTACTTGCCAGGGGTTATAGCCCCGGGACAGGGAATCGATGAGCAGTTCTTC.

This clone was counted a few times. The chain recombines TRBV6-5 with TRBJ1-1, with D tentatively TRBD1 (6 bases). The V end was cut by 8 bases, the J end by 6 bases, with 22 bases between. CDR3 size: 15 residues. Germline assignment: CDR1 MNHEY and CDR2 SVGAGI. CDR3 residues: CASFSLLGGRAEAFF. Written as DNA, the CDR3 is TGTGCCAGCTTTTCCCTGTTGGGGGGGCGCGCTGAAGCTTTCTTT.

V and J are TRBV5-5 and TRBJ2-1; 10 bases are shared with TRBD2. The CDR3 sequence is 16 residues long. Looked up from germline, CDR1 is SGHKS and CDR2 is YYEKEE (reference sequence). V trimming: 0 bases; J trimming: 1 base; junction bases outside the gene matches: 1. For the CDR3, the DNA is TGTGCCAGCAGCTTGGCACTAGCGGGATCCTACAATGAGCAGTTCTTC. Protein product: CASSLALAGSYNEQFF.

The V gene is TRBV29-1, the J gene TRBJ2-2; maybe TRBD1 (6 bases). CDR1 and CDR2 (germline): SQVTM, ANQGSEA. The CDR3 has 15 residues. V lost 4 bases, J lost 5 bases, and 17 bases lay in between. CDR3 nucleotide sequence: TGCAGCGTTGGCATGGTTACAGGGACAACCGGGGAGCTGTTTTTT. Translated: CSVGMVTGTTGELFF.

V gene TRBV5-1 combines with J gene TRBJ1-3, with TRBD1 as a possible D gene (5 bases). Trimming left V 0 bases short and J 4 bases short, with 17 bases between. Germline-derived CDR1 and CDR2 are SGHRS and YFSETQ. There are 17 residues in the CDR3. DNA for the CDR3: TGCGCCAGCAGCTTGGGTACCACAGGTGTAAGAGGAAACACCATATATTTT. This codes for CASSLGTTGVRGNTIYF.

The V gene is TRBV9, the J gene TRBJ1-2; D not resolved. The CDR3 runs 13 residues. Between the trimmed V and J ends, which lost 4 bases and 2 bases, there was a span of 9 bases. Germline V gene lookup returns CDR1 SGDLS and CDR2 YYNGEE. The CDR3 bases are TGTGCCAGCAGCAATCGAGGGAACTATGGCTACACCTTC. The encoded protein is CASSNRGNYGYTF.

The chain has TRBV27 and TRBJ2-5; D not certain. V was pared by 6 bases and J by 1 base, with 9 bases between. Germline CDR1 is MNHEY and CDR2 is SMNVEV (reference sequence). This CDR3 has 13 amino acids. In nucleotides, the CDR3 is TGTGCCAGCAGCCCCTCTTTCCAAGAGACCCAGTACTTC. This sequence encodes CASSPSFQETQYF.

The genes are TRBV18 and TRBJ2-1; TRBD1 might be the D (5 bases). Trimming shortened V by 3 bases and J by 5 bases, and 11 bases separated the two germline ends. CDR3 length: 14 residues. Germline CDR1 reads KGHSH; CDR2 reads LQKENI. The CDR3 DNA is TGTGCCAGCTCACCCCTTGCAGGGAACAATGAGCAGTTCTTC. This sequence encodes CASSPLAGNNEQFF.

The CDR3 is CASSYFVGSDIYEQYF. The CDR3 DNA is TGTGCCAGCAGTTACTTTGTAGGCTCGGACATATACGAGCAGTACTTC. The chain employs TRBV6-6 and TRBJ2-7, with D possibly being TRBD1 (5 bases). Deletions cut 1 base from V and 4 bases from J, with 17 bases between. CDR1 MNHNY and CDR2 SVGAGI come from the germline V gene (reference sequence). CDR3 size: 16 residues.

V and J are TRBV7-9 and TRBJ2-5; D gene unclear. CDR1 and CDR2 from the germline V gene are SEHNR and FQNEAQ (reference sequence). CDR3 length: 12 residues. The V end was cut by 5 bases, the J end by 4 bases, with 8 bases between. The CDR3 DNA reads as TGTGCCAGCAGCCGAACCGGAGAGACCCAGTACTTC. Translating gives CASSRTGETQYF.

This chain connects TRBV7-3 to TRBJ2-6, with TRBD2 identical over 8 bases. J gave up 4 bases and V 5 bases, and 7 bases lay outside the gene matches. Germline loops: CDR1 SGHTA, CDR2 FQGTGA. This CDR3 comprises 16 residues. The CDR3 DNA follows: TGTGCCAGCAGCCCACCGGGAGGGGTCGGGGCCAACGTCCTGACTTTC. Its translation is CASSPPGGVGANVLTF.

V is TRBV7-2 and J is TRBJ2-3; TRBD2 matches 7 bases. There are 15 residues in the CDR3. J gave up 2 bases and V 5 bases, and 7 bases lay outside the gene matches. The V gene's germline CDR1 is SGHTA and CDR2 FQGNSA. The CDR3 sequence: CASSLQRGPTDTQYF. As DNA, the CDR3 is TGTGCCAGCAGCCTACAGCGGGGACCCACAGATACGCAGTATTTT.

Of note for this clone: One end of the junction is discordant with germline, which a read error may explain. The rearrangement links TRBV7-6 to TRBJ2-1; D may be TRBD2 (6 bases). This CDR3 region has 14 residues. Germline V CDR1 and CDR2: SGHVS, FNYEAQ. CDR3 coding DNA: TGTGCCAGCAGCTTAAGTGTTGGGGGGAATGAGCAGCTCTTC. It codes for CASSLSVGGNEQLF.

This clone was detected only a few times. This sequence joins TRBV10-3 and TRBJ2-2; D gene ambiguous. The CDR3 extends over 14 amino acids. The V and J ends lost 3 bases and 3 bases respectively, with 8 bases between them. Germline V gene data show CDR1 as ENHRY and CDR2 as SYGVKD. The CDR3 DNA reads as TGTGCCATCAGTGACCCACAGCACACCGGGGAGCTGTTTTTT. It translates to CAISDPQHTGELFF.

This clone came up a few times. The chain couples TRBV2 to TRBJ1-5, with a weak D call TRBD1 (6 bases). Trimming removed 6 bases from V and 4 bases from J, with 10 bases in between. The CDR3 is 13 amino acids. In germline, CDR1 is SNHLY, CDR2 FYNNEI. CDR3 sequence reads: CASRSTGNQPQHF. The CDR3 coding sequence is TGTGCCAGCAGGTCGACAGGTAATCAGCCCCAGCATTTT.

This clone has a single count. In nucleotides, the CDR3 is TGTGCCAGCTCACCAGCGGGACAGGGGATCACTGAAGCTTTCTTT. Protein sequence: CASSPAGQGITEAFF. The chain carries TRBV18 and TRBJ1-1, with 10 bases aligning to TRBD1. CDR3 length equals 15 residues. Germline lookup yields CDR1 KGHSH and CDR2 LQKENI. V lost 2 bases, J lost 4 bases, and 4 bases stayed unmatched.

V is TRBV6-5 and J is TRBJ1-1, with TRBD1 as a possible D gene (5 bases). V lost 4 bases and J lost 1, with 13 bases in between. The CDR3 length is 15 residues. Germline CDR1 is MNHEY and CDR2 is SVGAGI. DNA of the CDR3: TGTGCCAGCAGTTCCCTTTCCACAGGGAACACTGAAGCTTTCTTT. It specifies CASSSLSTGNTEAFF.

In this sample, this clone turned up a few times. The gene calls are TRBV5-1 and TRBJ1-1; no clear D. CDR1 is SGHRS, CDR2 YFSETQ, per germline. The CDR3 loop spans 14 amino acids. With 1 base removed from V and 4 bases from J, the gap between germline ends came to 11 bases. This chain's CDR3 is CASSLNDFSTEAFF. The CDR3 DNA is TGCGCCAGCAGCTTGAACGATTTTAGCACTGAAGCTTTCTTT.

This clone was seen a handful of times. This sequence joins TRBV9 and TRBJ2-7, with 9 nucleotides matching TRBD2. With V trimmed by 0 bases and J by 3 bases, 7 bases remained unmatched. This CDR3 region has 16 residues. CDR1 is SGDLS and CDR2 is YYNGEE in the germline V gene. CDR3 in DNA: TGTGCCAGCAGCGTAGCCGGAAATAGCGGGAGCTACGAGCAGTACTTC. This translates into CASSVAGNSGSYEQYF.

This rearrangement joins TRBV7-2 to TRBJ1-2; no definite D call. Germline CDR1 SGHTA, CDR2 FQGNSA. V lost 2 bases to trimming and J lost 7 bases, with 11 bases between them. The CDR3 length is 13 residues. CDR3 amino acids: CASSLREIAGYTF. For the CDR3, the DNA is TGTGCCAGCAGCTTAAGAGAGATAGCTGGCTACACCTTC.

V and J are TRBV15 and TRBJ1-5, with TRBD1 as a possible D gene (6 bases). Germline V CDR1 and CDR2: LNHNV, YYDKDF (reference sequence). The V end lost 0 bases, the J end lost 8 bases, and 14 bases lay between the germline ends. This CDR3 has 15 amino acids. Written as DNA, the CDR3 is TGTGCCACCAGCAGAGATGAGGGCAGGGGTGAGCCCCAGCATTTT. This encodes CATSRDEGRGEPQHF.

The chain recombines TRBV6-7 with TRBJ1-2; TRBD1 matches 10 bases. TRBV6-7 is noted as an ORF with a role that remains uncertain. The CDR3 runs to 15 residues. The junction had 5 bases not matched to a gene; V was cut back by 3 bases and J by 4 bases. CDR3 residues: CASSYGTGACYGYTF. In nucleotides, the CDR3 is TGTGCCAGCAGTTATGGGACAGGGGCATGCTATGGCTACACCTTC.

CDR3 DNA sequence: TGCGCCAGCAGCACAGGGGAAGGCGGCTACACCTTC. It translates to CASSTGEGGYTF. V gene TRBV5-1 combines with J gene TRBJ1-2, with TRBD1 identical over 7 bases. The CDR3 consists of 12 residues. The V and J ends lost 4 bases and 8 bases, in that order; junction bases with no gene match: 5. From germline, CDR1 is SGHRS and CDR2 YFSETQ.